The sequence of this T cell receptor beta chain was determined in a study of regulatory T cells in long-lasting Graves disease. This clonotype was seen ten or more times. Relying on iRepertoire HTBI primers and Arm-PCR of CDR3 regions, the team built TCR beta libraries. MiXCR, applied by TCRdb to the multiplex PCR reads, yields one record per CDR3 protein. Of 200,000 to 250,000 distinct CDR3 sequences detected, 15% to 20% appear once; the ten largest clones hold 12%. The time point is: newly diagnosed GD, antithyroid drugs for less than 3 months. Researchers made the TCR library from RNA that was extracted from PBMCs. The germline CDR1 and CDR2 sequences are MNHEY and SMNVEV (reference sequence). The length of the CDR3 is 16 residues. The V end was cut by 3 bases, the J end by 4 bases, with 17 bases between. This sample also belongs to another study, concerning T cells in Graves' hyperthyroidism and ophthalmopathy.

The receptor was derived from a woman aged 25-40 years with Graves disease. The chain uses TRBV27 and TRBJ2-3; D not resolved. The sequences come from peripheral blood mononuclear cells (PBMCs), collected at new diagnosis, from a patient treated with antithyroid drugs. This CDR3 is CASSLRAPITADTQYF. CDR3 in DNA: TGTGCCAGCAGTTTGAGAGCGCCAATCACGGCAGATACGCAGTATTTT.